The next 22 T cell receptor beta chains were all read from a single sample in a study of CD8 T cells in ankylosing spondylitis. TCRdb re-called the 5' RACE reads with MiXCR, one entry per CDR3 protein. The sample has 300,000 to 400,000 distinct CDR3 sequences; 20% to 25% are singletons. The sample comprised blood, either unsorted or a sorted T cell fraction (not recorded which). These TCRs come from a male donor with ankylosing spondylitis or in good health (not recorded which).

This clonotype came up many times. In DNA form, the CDR3 reads TGCAGTGCTAGAGAGTTAAGCGGGGGGGCCGGGGAGCTGTTTTTT. Protein sequence: CSARELSGGAGELFF. The chain combines TRBV20-1 with TRBJ2-2, with 10 bases lining up with TRBD2. V lost 0 bases and J lost 6; bases outside the gene matches: 4. Germline V gene data show CDR1 as DFQATT and CDR2 as SNEGSKA (reference sequence). The CDR3 totals 15 residues.

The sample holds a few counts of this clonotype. The CDR3 DNA reads TGTGCCAGCAGGGACGGAGGGAGTGAGCAGTTCTTC. It yields the protein CASRDGGSEQFF. This rearrangement joins TRBV6-5 to TRBJ2-1; possibly TRBD2 for D (6 bases). Trimming shortened V by 6 bases and J by 9 bases, and 12 bases separated the two germline ends. The V gene's germline CDR1 is MNHEY and CDR2 SVGAGI. There are 12 residues in the CDR3.

This chain's CDR3 is CASSVVGAGELFF. The CDR3 DNA reads as TGTGCCAGCAGCGTAGTCGGGGCCGGGGAGCTGTTTTTT. The chain has TRBV9 and TRBJ2-2, with D maybe TRBD2 (5 bases). The CDR3 loop spans 13 amino acids. The V end was cut by 0 bases, the J end by 6 bases, with 6 bases between. The germline CDR1 and CDR2 sequences are SGDLS and YYNGEE.

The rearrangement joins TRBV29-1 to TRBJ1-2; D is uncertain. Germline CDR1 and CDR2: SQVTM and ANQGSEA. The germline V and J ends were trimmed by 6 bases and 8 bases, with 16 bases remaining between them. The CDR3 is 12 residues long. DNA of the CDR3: TGCAGCGTACCACAGCCCCATGGCGGCTACACCTTC. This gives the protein CSVPQPHGGYTF.

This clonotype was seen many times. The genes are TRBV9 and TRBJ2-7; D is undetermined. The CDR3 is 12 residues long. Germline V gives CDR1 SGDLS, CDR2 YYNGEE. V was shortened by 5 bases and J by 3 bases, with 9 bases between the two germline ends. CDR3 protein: CASSPTLYEQYF. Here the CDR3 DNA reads TGTGCCAGCAGTCCCACGCTCTACGAGCAGTACTTC.

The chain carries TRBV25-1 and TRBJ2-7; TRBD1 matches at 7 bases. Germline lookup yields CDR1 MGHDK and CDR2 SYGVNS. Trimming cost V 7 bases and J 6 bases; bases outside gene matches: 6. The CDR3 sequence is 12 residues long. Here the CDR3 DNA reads TGTGCCAGCAACAGGGGCTTGAGCGAGCAGTACTTC. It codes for CASNRGLSEQYF.

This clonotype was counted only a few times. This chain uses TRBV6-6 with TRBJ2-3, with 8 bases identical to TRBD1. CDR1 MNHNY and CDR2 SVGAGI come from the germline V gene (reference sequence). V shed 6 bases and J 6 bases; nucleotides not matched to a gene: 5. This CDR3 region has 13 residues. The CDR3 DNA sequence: TGTGCCAGCAGCAAGGACAGGGCTGATACGCAGTATTTT. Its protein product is CASSKDRADTQYF.

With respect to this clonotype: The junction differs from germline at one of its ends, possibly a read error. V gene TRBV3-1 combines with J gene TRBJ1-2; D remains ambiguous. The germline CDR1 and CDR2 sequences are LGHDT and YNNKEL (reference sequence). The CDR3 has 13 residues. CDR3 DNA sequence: TGTGCCAGCAGCCCAAATACTAAATATGGCTACACCTTC. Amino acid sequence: CASSPNTKYGYTF. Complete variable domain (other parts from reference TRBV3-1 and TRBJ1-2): DTAVSQTPKYLVTQMGNDKSIKCEQNLGHDTMYWYKQDSKKFLKIMFSYNNKELIINETVPNRFSPKSPDKAHLNLHINSLELGDSAVYFCASSPNTKYGYTFGSGTRLTVV.

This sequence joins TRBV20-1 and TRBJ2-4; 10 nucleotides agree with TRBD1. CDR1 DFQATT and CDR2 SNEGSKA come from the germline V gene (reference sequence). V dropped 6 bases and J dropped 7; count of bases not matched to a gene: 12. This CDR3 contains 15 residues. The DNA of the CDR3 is TGCAGTGCACAGGCGGTAGGGACAGGGGAGAACATTCAGTACTTC. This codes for CSAQAVGTGENIQYF.

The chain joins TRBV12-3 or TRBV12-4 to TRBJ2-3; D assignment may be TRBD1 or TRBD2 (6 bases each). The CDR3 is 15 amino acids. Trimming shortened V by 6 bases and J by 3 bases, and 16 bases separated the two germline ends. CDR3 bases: TGTGCCAGCAGCCCTCCAGGGGAGGTAACAGATACGCAGTATTTT. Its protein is CASSPPGEVTDTQYF.

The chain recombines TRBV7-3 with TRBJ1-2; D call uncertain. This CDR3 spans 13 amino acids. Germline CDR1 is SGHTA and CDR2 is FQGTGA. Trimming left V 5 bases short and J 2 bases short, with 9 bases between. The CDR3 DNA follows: TGTGCCAGCAGCCCGGACGGCAACTATGGCTACACCTTC. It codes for CASSPDGNYGYTF.

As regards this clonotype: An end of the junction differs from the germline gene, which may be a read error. The CDR3 reads CATSESQYSSSYNEQFF. As DNA, the CDR3 is TGTGCCACCAGTGAGTCGCAGTACTCCAGCTCCTACAATGAGCAGTTCTTC. The chain employs TRBV10-3 and TRBJ2-1; D is undetermined. The CDR3 length is 17 residues. Germline loops: CDR1 ENHRY, CDR2 SYGVKD.

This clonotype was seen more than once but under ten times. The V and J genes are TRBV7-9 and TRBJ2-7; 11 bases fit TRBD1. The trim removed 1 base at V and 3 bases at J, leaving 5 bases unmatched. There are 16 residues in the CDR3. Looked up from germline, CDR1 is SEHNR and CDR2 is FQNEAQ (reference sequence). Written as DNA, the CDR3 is TGTGCCAGCAGCTTAGTGGACAGGGGGCGCGTCTACGAGCAGTACTTC. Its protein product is CASSLVDRGRVYEQYF.

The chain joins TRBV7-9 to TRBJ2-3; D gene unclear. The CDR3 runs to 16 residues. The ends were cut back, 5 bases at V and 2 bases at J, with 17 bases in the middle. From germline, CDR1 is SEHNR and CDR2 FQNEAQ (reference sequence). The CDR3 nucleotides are TGTGCCAGCAGCCCCCGTAGGCCCCAGAACACAGATACGCAGTATTTT. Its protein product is CASSPRRPQNTDTQYF.

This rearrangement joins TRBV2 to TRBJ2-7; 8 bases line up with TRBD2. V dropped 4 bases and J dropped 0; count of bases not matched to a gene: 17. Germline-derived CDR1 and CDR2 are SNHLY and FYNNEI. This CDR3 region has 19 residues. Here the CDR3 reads CASSVWSGGLSRSSYEQYF. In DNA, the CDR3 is TGTGCCAGCAGTGTGTGGAGCGGGGGATTATCCCGGAGCTCCTACGAGCAGTACTTC.

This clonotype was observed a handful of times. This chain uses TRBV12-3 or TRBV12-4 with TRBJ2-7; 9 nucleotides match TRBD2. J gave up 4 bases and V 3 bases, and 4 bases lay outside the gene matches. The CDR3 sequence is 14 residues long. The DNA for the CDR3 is TGTGCCAGCAGTTTCGGGCGGGGGGGGTACGAGCAGTACTTC. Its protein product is CASSFGRGGYEQYF.

The chain's CDR3 is CASSAGGITDTQYF. As DNA, the CDR3 is TGTGCCAGCAGCGCGGGGGGGATCACAGATACGCAGTATTTT. V is TRBV9 and J is TRBJ2-3; TRBD2 matches 8 bases. Germline CDR1 reads SGDLS; CDR2 reads YYNGEE. CDR3 size: 14 residues. Unmatched junction bases numbered 2, after V lost 3 bases and J lost 2 bases.

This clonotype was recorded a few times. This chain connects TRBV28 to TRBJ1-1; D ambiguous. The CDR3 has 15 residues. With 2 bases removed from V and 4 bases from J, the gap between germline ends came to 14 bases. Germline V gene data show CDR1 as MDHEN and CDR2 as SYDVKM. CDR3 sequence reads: CASSLTPDRATEAFF. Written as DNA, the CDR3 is TGTGCCAGCAGTTTAACACCGGATCGTGCCACTGAAGCTTTCTTT.

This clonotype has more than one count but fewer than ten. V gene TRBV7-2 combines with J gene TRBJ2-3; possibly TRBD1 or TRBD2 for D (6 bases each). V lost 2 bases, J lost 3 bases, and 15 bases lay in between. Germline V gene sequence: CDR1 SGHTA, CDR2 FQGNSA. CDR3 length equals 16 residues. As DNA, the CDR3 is TGTGCCAGCAGCTTATGGTTAGGGGGGCGGACAGATACGCAGTATTTT. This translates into CASSLWLGGRTDTQYF.

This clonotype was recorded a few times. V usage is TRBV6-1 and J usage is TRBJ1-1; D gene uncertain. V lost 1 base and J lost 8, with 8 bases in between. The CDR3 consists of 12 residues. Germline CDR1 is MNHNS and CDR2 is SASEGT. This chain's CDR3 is CASSEVGLEAFF. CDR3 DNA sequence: TGTGCCAGCAGTGAAGTCGGCCTCGAAGCTTTCTTT.

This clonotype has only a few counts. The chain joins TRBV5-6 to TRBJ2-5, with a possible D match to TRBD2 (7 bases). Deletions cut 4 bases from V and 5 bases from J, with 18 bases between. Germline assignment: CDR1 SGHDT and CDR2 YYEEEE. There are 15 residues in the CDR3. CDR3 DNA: TGTGCCAGCAGCCGGAGGGGGGGCTTGAGGGAGACCCAGTACTTC. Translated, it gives CASSRRGGLRETQYF.

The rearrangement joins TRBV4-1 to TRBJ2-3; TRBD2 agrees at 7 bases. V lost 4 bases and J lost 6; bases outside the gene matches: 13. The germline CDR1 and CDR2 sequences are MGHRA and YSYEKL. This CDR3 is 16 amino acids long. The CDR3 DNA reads TGCGCCAGCAGCCCACTAGCGCCCATCAATGGGGATACGCAGTATTTT. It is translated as CASSPLAPINGDTQYF.